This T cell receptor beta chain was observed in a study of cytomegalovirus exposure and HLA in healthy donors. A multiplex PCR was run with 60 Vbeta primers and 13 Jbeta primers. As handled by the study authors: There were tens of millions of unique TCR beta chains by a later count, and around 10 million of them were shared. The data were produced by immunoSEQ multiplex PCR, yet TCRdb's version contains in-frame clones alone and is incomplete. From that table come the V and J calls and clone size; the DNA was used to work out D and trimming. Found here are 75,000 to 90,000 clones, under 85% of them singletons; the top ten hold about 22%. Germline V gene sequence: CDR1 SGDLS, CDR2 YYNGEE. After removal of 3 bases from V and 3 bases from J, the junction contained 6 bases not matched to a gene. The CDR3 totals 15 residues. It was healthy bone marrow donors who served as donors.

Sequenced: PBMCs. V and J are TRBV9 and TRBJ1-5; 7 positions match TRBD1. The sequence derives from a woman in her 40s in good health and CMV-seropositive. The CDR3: CASSASGQVNQPQHF. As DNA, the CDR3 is TGTGCCAGCAGCGCATCTGGACAGGTCAATCAGCCCCAGCATTTT.